The rows below give T cell receptor beta chains drawn from one sample of a study of identical twins. TCRdb itself ran the 5' RACE reads through MiXCR, one entry per CDR3 protein. The sample carries more than 1.5 million distinct CDR3 sequences, around 29% recorded once. The sample taken for sequencing was cord blood. Every receptor here comes from a newborn girl in good health. Each CDR3 is given with its conserved first and last residue. Each record gives: V gene, J gene, CDR3 protein.

TRBV7-2,TRBJ2-4,CASSLARDYPPMYF
TRBV28,TRBJ2-3,CASSLVSGRESTDTQYF
TRBV2,TRBJ1-4,CASSRRTGEEKLFF
TRBV5-6,TRBJ2-7,CASSLGYQTYEQYF
TRBV12-3/TRBV12-4,TRBJ1-4,CASSGITVEKLFF
TRBV28,TRBJ2-1,CASSLRRRNEQFF
TRBV27,TRBJ1-1,CASSLGANTEAFF
TRBV29-1,TRBJ1-2,CSVEDQGSYGYTF
TRBV2,TRBJ2-4,CAIGVAAKNIQYF
TRBV4-2,TRBJ2-5,CASSLGINRGRETQYF
TRBV18,TRBJ2-3,CASSQASGKSTDTQYF
TRBV5-8,TRBJ1-2,CASSSVRTGDYGYTF
TRBV10-3,TRBJ2-7,CAISALAGGEQYF
TRBV5-4,TRBJ1-1,CASSLAVRGTEALF
TRBV5-1,TRBJ2-1,CAGSLLAGGVYNEQFF
TRBV27,TRBJ1-6,CASREDRDNSPLHF
TRBV20-1,TRBJ2-3,CSAVEERTDTQYF
TRBV3-1,TRBJ1-1,CASSQPGWMNTEAFF
TRBV20-1,TRBJ2-1,CSGSSGGSYNEQFF
TRBV5-1,TRBJ2-1,CASSLRPSGGHPTYNEQFF
TRBV21-1,TRBJ2-5,CASSRNRAEETQYF
TRBV2,TRBJ2-1,CASSERTFASEQFF
TRBV5-6,TRBJ2-5,CASSLFASGGGETQYF
TRBV6-5,TRBJ2-7,CASKLALASYEQYF
TRBV5-1,TRBJ2-3,CASSLGGLDTTDTQYF
TRBV5-1,TRBJ2-2,CASSLTSGNTGELFF
TRBV2,TRBJ1-1,CASRVDRGGTEAFF
TRBV29-1,TRBJ2-6,CSVARGSGANVLTF
TRBV10-3,TRBJ2-7,CAIRARRGNYEQYF
TRBV5-1,TRBJ1-2,CASSLEGMEFYGYTF
TRBV13,NA,CASSFVSGYNEQYF
TRBV20-1,TRBJ2-3,CSARYGTSTDTQYF
TRBV10-2,TRBJ2-7,CASSELAAESPYEQYF
TRBV4-1,TRBJ2-1,CASSQDYIRQFF
TRBV7-2,TRBJ2-3,CASSLKPGLGYADTQYF
TRBV4-1,TRBJ2-4,CASSSRSTLAKNIQYF
TRBV20-1,TRBJ1-6,CSARERRGTVNSPPHF
TRBV5-1,TRBJ2-3,CASSWTSGVSPSTDTQYF
TRBV30,NA,CAWSVLNEQYF
TRBV6-4,TRBJ2-1,CASSDSFSVPYNEQFF
TRBV7-2,TRBJ1-4,CASSLARTGGTEKLFF
TRBV20-1,TRBJ2-7,CSALEPWGGYEQYF
TRBV5-1,TRBJ2-3,CASSLLSREPDTQYF
TRBV7-2,TRBJ1-1,CASSLTRDTEAFF
TRBV28,TRBJ2-1,CASRRAGHYNEQFF
TRBV27,TRBJ2-1,CASSLIYQTSGSFHEQFF
TRBV7-2,TRBJ1-2,CASSKVEGSPYGYTF
TRBV4-1,TRBJ2-7,CASSRTSRQTYEQYF
TRBV20-1,TRBJ1-1,CSARARGLTEAFF
TRBV24-1,TRBJ2-7,CATSDSPGQNEQYF
TRBV29-1,TRBJ2-3,CSVVETSGSAQYF
TRBV20-1,TRBJ2-1,CSVRWTSGYNEQFF
TRBV7-2,TRBJ1-5,CASTPDRDQPQHF
TRBV5-1,TRBJ2-1,CASSFSLLTYNEQFF
TRBV20-1,TRBJ1-5,CSAGETGSVSNQPQHF
TRBV28,TRBJ2-1,CASSSSGVREEQFF
TRBV10-3,TRBJ1-1,CAISEFTGGTEAFF